Here is one T cell receptor beta chain with its context. These data belong to a study of T-cell memory formation after mild COVID-19. CDR3 length: 16 residues. Germline assignment: CDR1 SEHNR and CDR2 FQNEAQ (reference sequence). V lost 5 bases, J lost 4 bases, and 20 bases lay in between. One entry per CDR3 protein, called by TCRdb with MiXCR from the 5' RACE reads. Of roughly 280,000 distinct CDR3 sequences in the sample, 7% to 10% were seen once. Sequencing input: PBMCs or a T cell subset sorted from them (not recorded which). The clonotype originates from a man younger than 35 who had mild COVID-19 (a few samples of this study predate the infection). Cell type and time point are not known. The J gene is TRBJ1-2, the V gene TRBV7-9; a weak D match, TRBD1 (6 bases). CDR3 nucleotide sequence: TGTGCCAGCAGCCCAACCCCGGACAGCCTGGGCTATGGCTACACCTTC. Translation gives CASSPTPDSLGYGYTF.